A selection of T cell receptor beta chains follows, all from one sample in a study of cytotoxic CD8 clonotypes in ibrutinib-treated CLL. Here immunoSEQ multiplex PCR was the method, and the copy in TCRdb shows in-frame clones only, minus some. The profile shows about 25,000 clones, 65% to 70% of them singletons. The sequences come from PBMCs, collected at disease progression, from a patient treated with ibrutinib. These receptors all stem from a human donor with chronic lymphocytic leukemia. The CDR3 runs from the conserved cysteine through the conserved F or W. A D gene is named only where the DNA matches it firmly. Clone size, where shown, is once, few, many, or a class for clones that have expanded.

cdr3_aa cdr3_nt d_call v_call cdr3_length j_call clone_size
CASSPLGQGIWDEKLFF TGTGCCAGCAGTCCGTTGGGACAGGGGATATGGGATGAAAAACTGTTTTTT TRBD1 TRBV25-1 17 TRBJ1-4 .
CASSVNEGLWADYGYTF TGTGCCAGCAGCGTAAATGAGGGGCTCTGGGCGGACTATGGCTACACCTTC . TRBV9 17 TRBJ1-2 .
CASSLGTQETQYF TGTGCCAGCAGCCTTGGTACCCAAGAGACCCAGTACTTC . TRBV7-2 13 TRBJ2-5 .
CASSLDAGQGTYEQYF TGTGCCAGCAGCTTAGACGCGGGACAGGGTACCTACGAGCAGTACTTC TRBD1 TRBV7-9 16 TRBJ2-7 .
CASSLWGQNYGYTF TGTGCCAGCAGTTTATGGGGACAGAACTATGGCTACACCTTC TRBD1 TRBV27 14 TRBJ1-2 .
CATSRGAGPYNEQFF TGTGCCACCAGTAGGGGGGCGGGACCTTACAATGAGCAGTTCTTC . TRBV15 15 TRBJ2-1 few
CASSLVTTYNEQFF TGTGCCAGCAGCTTAGTCACTACGTACAATGAGCAGTTCTTC . TRBV7-8 14 TRBJ2-1 .
CASSYDEGHEQFF TGTGCCAGCAGTTACGACGAAGGGCATGAGCAGTTCTTC . TRBV6-5 13 TRBJ2-1 .
CASSWDRANTEAFF TGCGCCAGCAGCTGGGACAGGGCGAACACTGAAGCTTTCTTT TRBD1 TRBV5-1 14 TRBJ1-1 .
CASSVGVSSYNEQFF TGTGCCAGCAGTGTTGGGGTTAGCTCCTACAATGAGCAGTTCTTC . TRBV2 15 TRBJ2-1 .